This T cell receptor (beta chain) was recorded in a study of T cell clonality in common variable immunodeficiency. The assay was immunoSEQ multiplex PCR, and TCRdb's table has in-frame clones only and misses some. Recorded here are approximately 56,000 clones, with no singletons, and the ten leading clones hold approximately 2%. This clone was observed at least ten times. The DNA ends 3 residues before the CDR3 does, and the rest of the CDR3 is filled in from the germline J gene. CDR3 length: 17 amino acids. Germline-derived CDR1 and CDR2 are SGHRS and YFSETQ. V lost 4 bases and J lost 6; bases outside the gene matches: 11.

This chain uses TRBV5-1 with TRBJ2-1; 12 bases line up with TRBD1. Sequenced material: peripheral blood mononuclear cells. The clonotype originates from a person aged 18-70 years in good health. The CDR3 sequence is CASSGGTGGVPGNEQFF. CDR3 DNA, as far as it was read: TGCGCCAGCAGCGGAGGGACAGGGGGCGTTCCCGGCAATGAG.